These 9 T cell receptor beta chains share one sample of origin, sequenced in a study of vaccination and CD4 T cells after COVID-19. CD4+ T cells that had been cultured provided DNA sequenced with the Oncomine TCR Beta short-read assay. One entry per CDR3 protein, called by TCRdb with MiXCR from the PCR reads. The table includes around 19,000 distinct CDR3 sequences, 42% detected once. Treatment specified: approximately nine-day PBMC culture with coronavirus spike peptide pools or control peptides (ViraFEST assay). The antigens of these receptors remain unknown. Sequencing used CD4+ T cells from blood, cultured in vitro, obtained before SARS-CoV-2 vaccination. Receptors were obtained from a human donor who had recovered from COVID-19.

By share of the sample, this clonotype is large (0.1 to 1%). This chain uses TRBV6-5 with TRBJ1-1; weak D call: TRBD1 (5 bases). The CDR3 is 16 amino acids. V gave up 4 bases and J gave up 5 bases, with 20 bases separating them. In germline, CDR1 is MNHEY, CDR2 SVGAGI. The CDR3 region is CASSSLSGRAVTEAFF. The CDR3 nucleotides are TGTGCCAGCAGTTCTCTGTCGGGCAGGGCCGTTACTGAAGCTTTCTTT.

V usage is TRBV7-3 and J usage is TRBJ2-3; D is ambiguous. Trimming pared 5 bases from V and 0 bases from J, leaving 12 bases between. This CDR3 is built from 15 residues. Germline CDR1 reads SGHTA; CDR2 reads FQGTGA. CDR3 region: CASSPRSPSTDTQYF. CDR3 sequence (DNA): TGTGCCAGCAGCCCCAGGTCGCCGAGCACAGATACGCAGTATTTT.

The CDR3 DNA follows: TGTGCCAGCAGTTACCGCCTTCGAGCGGGAGGCCAAGGGGCGACCTACGAGCAGTACTTC. Translation: CASSYRLRAGGQGATYEQYF. The J gene is TRBJ2-7, the V gene TRBV6-2 or TRBV6-3; 9 nucleotides agree with TRBD2. CDR1 and CDR2 from the germline V gene are MNHEY and SVGEGT. V lost 2 bases and J lost 2; bases outside the gene matches: 19. The CDR3 has 20 amino acids.

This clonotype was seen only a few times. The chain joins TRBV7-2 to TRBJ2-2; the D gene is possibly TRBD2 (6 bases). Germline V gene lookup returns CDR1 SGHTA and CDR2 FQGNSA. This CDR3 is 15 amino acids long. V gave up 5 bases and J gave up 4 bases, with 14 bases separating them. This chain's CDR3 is CASSPRRGSTGELFF. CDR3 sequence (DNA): TGTGCCAGCAGCCCCCGTCGGGGGTCCACCGGGGAGCTGTTTTTT. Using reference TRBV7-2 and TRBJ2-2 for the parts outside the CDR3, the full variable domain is GAGVSQSPSNKVTEKGKDVELRCDPISGHTALYWYRQSLGQGLEFLIYFQGNSAPDKSGLPSDRFSAERTGGSVSTLTIQRTQQEDSAVYLCASSPRRGSTGELFFGEGSRLTVL.

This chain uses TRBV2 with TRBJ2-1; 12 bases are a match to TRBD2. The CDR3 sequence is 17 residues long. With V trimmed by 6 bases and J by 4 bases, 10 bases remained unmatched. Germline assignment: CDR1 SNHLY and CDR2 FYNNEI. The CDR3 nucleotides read TGTGCCAGCAGGGACCTAGCGGGAGGGTCGAAATACAATGAGCAGTTCTTC. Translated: CASRDLAGGSKYNEQFF.

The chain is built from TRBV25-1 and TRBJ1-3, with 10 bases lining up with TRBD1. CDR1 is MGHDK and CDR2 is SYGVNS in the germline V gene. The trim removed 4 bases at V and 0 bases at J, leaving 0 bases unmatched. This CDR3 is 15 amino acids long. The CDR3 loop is CASSGQGASGNTIYF. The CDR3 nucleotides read TGTGCCAGCAGTGGACAGGGGGCCTCTGGAAACACCATATATTTT.

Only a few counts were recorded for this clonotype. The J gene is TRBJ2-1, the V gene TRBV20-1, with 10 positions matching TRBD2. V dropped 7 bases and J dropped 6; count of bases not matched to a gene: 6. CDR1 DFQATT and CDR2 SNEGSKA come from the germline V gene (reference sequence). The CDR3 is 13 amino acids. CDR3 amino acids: CSGSGGAVNEQFF. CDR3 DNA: TGCAGTGGAAGCGGGGGGGCCGTCAATGAGCAGTTCTTC.

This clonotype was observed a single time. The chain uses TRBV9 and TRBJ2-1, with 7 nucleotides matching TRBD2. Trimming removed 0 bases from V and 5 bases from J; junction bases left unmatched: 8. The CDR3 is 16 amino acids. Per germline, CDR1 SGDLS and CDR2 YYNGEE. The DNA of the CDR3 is TGTGCCAGCAGCGTAGACCCGAGAGGGAGGGACAATGAGCAGTTCTTC. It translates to CASSVDPRGRDNEQFF.

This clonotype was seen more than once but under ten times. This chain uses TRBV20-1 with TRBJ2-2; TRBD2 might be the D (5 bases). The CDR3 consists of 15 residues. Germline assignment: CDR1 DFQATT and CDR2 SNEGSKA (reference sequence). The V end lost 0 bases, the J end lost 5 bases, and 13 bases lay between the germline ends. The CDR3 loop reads CSARDPASQTGELFF. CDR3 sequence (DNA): TGCAGTGCTAGAGATCCGGCTAGCCAAACCGGGGAGCTGTTTTTT.